The next 9 T cell receptor beta chains were all read from a single sample in a study of T cells in localized non-small cell lung cancer. TCRdb keeps only in-frame clones here, not all; method: immunoSEQ multiplex PCR. The sample contains about 33,000 clones, roughly nine tenths of which appear only once. The source was peripheral blood, collected before any cancer treatment. The receptor set was obtained from a man aged 35 to 69 with stage I lung adenocarcinoma.

This sequence joins TRBV5-4 and TRBJ2-1; 10 nucleotides line up with TRBD1. This CDR3 spans 15 amino acids. CDR1 and CDR2 (germline): SGHNT, YYREEE (reference sequence). V trimming: 4 bases; J trimming: 9 bases; junction bases outside the gene matches: 10. CDR3 DNA: TGTGCCAGCAGCATAGGGGACAGGGGATCCAGTGAGCAGTTCTTC. Its translation is CASSIGDRGSSEQFF.

This clone is a singleton in its sample. This chain joins TRBV9 and TRBJ2-1; TRBD2 matches 7 bases. The CDR3 extends over 15 amino acids. From germline, CDR1 is SGDLS and CDR2 YYNGEE. Trimming cost V 5 bases and J 5 bases; bases outside gene matches: 10. As DNA, the CDR3 is TGTGCCAGCAGTATTTCTAGCGGCGCTAACAATGAGCAGTTCTTC. Its translation: CASSISSGANNEQFF. The full variable domain, in which reference TRBV9 and TRBJ2-1 provide the parts outside the CDR3, is DSGVTQTPKHLITATGQRVTLRCSPRSGDLSVYWYQQSLDQGLQFLIQYYNGEERAKGNILERFSAQQFPDLHSELNLSSLELGDSALYFCASSISSGANNEQFFGPGTRLTVL.

The chain's CDR3 is CASSQVHGLGFEQFF. Written as DNA, the CDR3 is TGCGCCAGCAGCCAAGTACATGGACTAGGGTTTGAGCAGTTCTTC. The genes are TRBV4-1 and TRBJ2-1; 7 positions match TRBD2. Looked up from germline, CDR1 is MGHRA and CDR2 is YSYEKL. V lost 1 base and J lost 9; bases outside the gene matches: 9. CDR3 length equals 15 residues.

The V gene is TRBV9, the J gene TRBJ2-7; no reliable D call. Trimming removed 0 bases at V and 0 bases at J, with 10 bases between. From germline, CDR1 is SGDLS and CDR2 YYNGEE. CDR3 length: 15 amino acids. The DNA of the CDR3 is TGTGCCAGCAGCGTAGAGGCACGACCCTCCTACGAGCAGTACTTC. Translating it yields CASSVEARPSYEQYF.

The chain uses TRBV10-1 and TRBJ2-3, with D unclear. This CDR3 region has 14 residues. Germline V gene sequence: CDR1 WNHNN, CDR2 SYGVQD (reference sequence). Trimming removed 3 bases from V and 5 bases from J, with 12 bases in between. The CDR3 here is CASSESILGDTQYF. The CDR3 DNA reads as TGCGCCAGCAGTGAATCAATCCTGGGAGATACGCAGTATTTT.

The chain employs TRBV18 and TRBJ2-5; 10 bases line up with TRBD1. This CDR3 comprises 14 residues. Germline V lookup: CDR1 KGHSH, CDR2 LQKENI. After removal of 3 bases from V and 5 bases from J, the junction contained 3 bases not matched to a gene. This CDR3 is CASSPTGGWETQYF. CDR3 DNA sequence: TGTGCCAGCTCACCGACAGGGGGCTGGGAGACCCAGTACTTC.

The chain uses TRBV19 and TRBJ2-5; 11 nucleotides line up with TRBD1. V trimming: 0 bases; J trimming: 4 bases; junction bases outside the gene matches: 16. The CDR3 has 20 residues. Germline assignment: CDR1 LNHDA and CDR2 SQIVND (reference sequence). The CDR3 reads CASSIEGPGTGGLRVETQYF. CDR3 bases: TGTGCCAGTAGTATAGAGGGGCCCGGGACAGGGGGGTTGCGAGTAGAGACCCAGTACTTC.

The rearrangement uses TRBV5-1 and TRBJ2-1; the D gene is possibly TRBD1 (5 bases). This CDR3 has 14 amino acids. Between the trimmed V and J ends, which lost 0 bases and 12 bases, there was a span of 16 bases. Germline-derived CDR1 and CDR2 are SGHRS and YFSETQ. CDR3 in amino acids: CASSLDLTADSQFF. The CDR3 DNA reads as TGCGCCAGCAGCTTGGATCTGACAGCCGACTCGCAGTTCTTC.

The rearrangement joins TRBV27 to TRBJ2-1; D is undetermined. This CDR3 has 17 amino acids. Germline V gene lookup returns CDR1 MNHEY and CDR2 SMNVEV (reference sequence). Trimming shortened V by 5 bases and J by 0 bases, and 17 bases separated the two germline ends. In nucleotides, the CDR3 is TGTGCCAGCAGTATAAGACGGGTCTCAAGCTCCTACAATGAGCAGTTCTTC. Its protein is CASSIRRVSSSYNEQFF.